This T cell receptor (beta chain) was documented in a study of shared clonotypes between healthy human individuals. Study conclusions and caveats: Rarefaction demonstrated incomplete sorted-subset sequencing despite large depth.

As for this clone: Its antigen is unidentified. Different DNA sequences within this sample yield the same CDR3.

Once extracted for a subset, genomic DNA was divided evenly among several immunoSEQ plates. Clones were sequenced by immunoSEQ multiplex PCR, and TCRdb holds only the in-frame ones, with some missing. This table holds millions of clones, 85% to 95% found once. The sample taken for sequencing was naive CD4+ T cells sorted from blood. Subset meaning: CD45RA+ positively selected. This TCR derives from a man aged 18 to 30 in good health.

DNA for the CDR3: TGTGCCATCAGCGAGACAGATAATTCACCCCTCCACTTT. It is translated as CAISETDNSPLHF. V usage is TRBV10-3 and J usage is TRBJ1-6, with D perhaps TRBD1 (5 bases). CDR1 is ENHRY and CDR2 is SYGVKD in the germline V gene. V dropped 6 bases and J dropped 5 bases, with 8 bases sitting between them. The CDR3 runs to 13 residues.